The 12 T cell receptor beta chains listed next were all sequenced from one sample in a study of molecular identifiers for immune sequencing clone quantification. TCRdb fed the PCR reads into MiXCR, producing one record per CDR3 protein. The sample includes some 41,000 distinct CDR3 sequences, around 20% of them seen just once. The sequenced material came from naive CD8+ T cells from blood, with Jurkat cell RNA spiked in. Subset described: FACS-sorted CD8+CD4-CCR7+CD45RA+ naive T cells. These receptors came from a human donor in good health. Some libraries in this study had Jurkat cell RNA spiked in.

The chain uses TRBV6-2 or TRBV6-3 and TRBJ2-1; 7 nucleotides align to TRBD2. The CDR3 extends over 16 amino acids. In germline, CDR1 is MNHEY, CDR2 SVGEGT. The ends lost 4 bases at V and 2 bases at J; junction bases unmatched: 8. Here the CDR3 reads CASSSPAGPTYNEQFF. In DNA form, the CDR3 reads TGTGCCAGCAGTTCCCCAGCGGGACCTACCTACAATGAGCAGTTCTTC.

This clonotype was seen a few times. The genes are TRBV27 and TRBJ2-1; 7 positions agree with TRBD2. Germline V gene lookup returns CDR1 MNHEY and CDR2 SMNVEV (reference sequence). The CDR3 has 14 amino acids. Trimming took 5 bases from V and 6 from J; bases not matched to a gene: 7. The CDR3 sequence is CASSAGLVGNEQFF. For the CDR3, the DNA is TGTGCCAGCAGTGCTGGACTAGTTGGCAATGAGCAGTTCTTC.

For this clonotype: One junction end disagrees with the germline gene, perhaps due to a read error. This chain connects TRBV7-2 to TRBJ2-3; D is unresolved. In germline, CDR1 is SGHTA, CDR2 FQGNSA. This CDR3 is built from 14 residues. In nucleotides, the CDR3 is TGTCCCAGCAGCCCCACGGGCAGCACAGATACGCAGTATTTT. Translated: CPSSPTGSTDTQYF.

About this clonotype itself: Given a much more abundant clone one base away, this may be a read error. The CDR3 nucleotides are TGCGCCAGCAGCCATCCCCGGGACAGGGCGTCGGAGGCCCAGTACTTC. Its protein product is CASSHPRDRASEAQYF. This chain links TRBV4-1 with TRBJ2-5; the match to TRBD1 covers 9 bases. This CDR3 has 16 residues. The germline gives CDR1 MGHRA, CDR2 YSYEKL. J gave up 9 bases and V 3 bases, and 14 bases lay outside the gene matches.

A remark on this clonotype: A read error is possible here, since a much larger clone lies one base away. The V and J genes are TRBV6-5 and TRBJ1-3, with unresolved D. This CDR3 spans 11 amino acids. CDR1 MNHEY and CDR2 SVGAGI come from the germline V gene. In DNA, the CDR3 is TGTGCCGTGGGAAGTGGAGACACCATATATTTT. Encoded protein: CAVGSGDTIYF.

The V gene is TRBV29-1, the J gene TRBJ2-5; D possibly uses TRBD1 or TRBD2 (6 bases each). The CDR3 extends over 17 amino acids. The V end was cut by 7 bases, the J end by 2 bases, with 26 bases between. The germline gives CDR1 SQVTM, CDR2 ANQGSEA. CDR3 nucleotides: TGCAGCGCCAAGGAGGGGTCTCCTTGGGACATTCAAGAGACCCAGTACTTC. It translates to CSAKEGSPWDIQETQYF.

The gene calls are TRBV28 and TRBJ2-6; D gene uncertain. The CDR3 loop spans 16 amino acids. Germline V lookup: CDR1 MDHEN, CDR2 SYDVKM. Trimming cost V 4 bases and J 0 bases, with 10 bases left between them. The DNA for the CDR3 is TGTGCCAGCAGTTACCCCAGGATCTCTGGGGCCAACGTCCTGACTTTC. It translates to CASSYPRISGANVLTF. Together with reference TRBV28 and TRBJ2-6, the CDR3 gives the full variable domain: DVKVTQSSRYLVKRTGEKVFLECVQDMDHENMFWYRQDPGLGLRLIYFSYDVKMKEKGDIPEGYSVSREKKERFSLILESASTNQTSMYLCASSYPRISGANVLTFGAGSRLTVL.

Ten or more counts support this clonotype. This chain joins TRBV7-9 and TRBJ1-5; D ambiguous. CDR3 length: 15 residues. Deletions cut 0 bases from V and 6 bases from J, with 12 bases between. Germline values: CDR1 SEHNR, CDR2 FQNEAQ (reference sequence). CDR3 sequence: CASSLATELGQPQHF. CDR3 in DNA: TGTGCCAGCAGCTTAGCTACTGAATTAGGTCAGCCCCAGCATTTT.

This clonotype was seen repeatedly, ten times or more. The gene calls are TRBV14 and TRBJ2-1, with 11 bases fitting TRBD1. CDR3 length equals 17 residues. The V gene end was trimmed by 3 bases and the J gene end by 3 bases; junction bases not matched to a gene: 7. Germline V CDR1 and CDR2: SGHDN, FVKESK. CDR3 sequence reads: CASSQPGQGEFYNEQFF. The CDR3 bases are TGTGCCAGCAGCCAGCCGGGACAGGGGGAATTCTACAATGAGCAGTTCTTC.

This clonotype has at least ten counts. The chain links TRBV29-1 to TRBJ2-2, with D perhaps matching TRBD2 (6 bases). V was cut by 2 bases and J by 4 bases, with 11 bases left in between. This CDR3 has 14 residues. Germline loops: CDR1 SQVTM, CDR2 ANQGSEA. CDR3 nucleotide sequence: TGCAGCGTTGAAACAGGACTATTCACCGGGGAGCTGTTTTTT. This codes for CSVETGLFTGELFF.

The CDR3: CASSQDGRSSYEQYF. CDR3 nucleotide sequence: TGTGCCAGCAGCCAAGATGGACGGAGCTCCTATGAACAGTACTTC. The V call is TRBV3-1, the J call TRBJ2-7; D unclear. Germline CDR1 is LGHDT and CDR2 is YNNKEL (reference sequence). Trimming removed 0 bases from V and 10 bases from J, with 19 bases in between. The CDR3 length is 15 residues.

This clonotype showed up many times. J is TRBJ2-1 and V is TRBV24-1; TRBD2 aligns across 11 bases. The V gene end was trimmed by 4 bases and the J gene end by 8 bases; junction bases not matched to a gene: 12. The germline gives CDR1 KGHDR, CDR2 SFDVKD. The CDR3 contains 17 residues. The CDR3 region is CATSERVGTSGVDEQFF. In DNA form, the CDR3 reads TGTGCCACCAGTGAACGAGTGGGGACTAGCGGCGTCGATGAGCAGTTCTTC.